The next 21 T cell receptor beta chains were all read from a single sample in a study of cytomegalovirus exposure and HLA in healthy donors (dated by TCRdb to about 2017). The library was made by the immunoSEQ multiplex PCR assay. For the multiplex PCR, a mixture combining 60 forward primers for TCR Vbeta segments and 13 reverse primers for TCR Jbeta segments was used. This is the immuneACCESS table as TCRdb keeps it, with only in-frame sequences that have V and J called. A part of the clones is gone; compared with another copy, unresolved V genes explain less than half, and the rest is unexplained. The sample table holds some 190,000 clones, of which over 60% were seen once. The ten largest clones capture approximately 5% of the sample. The sequencing sample was made of PBMCs. The receptors were gathered from a man between 25 and 39 years old in good health and CMV-seropositive.

CDR3 sequence: CASTPLGRESNEQFF. For the CDR3, the DNA is TGTGCCAGCACCCCCTTAGGGCGGGAGTCCAATGAGCAGTTCTTC. The V gene is TRBV28, the J gene TRBJ2-1; 7 nucleotides align to TRBD2. Trimming removed 7 bases from V and 6 bases from J; junction bases left unmatched: 12. Germline lookup yields CDR1 MDHEN and CDR2 SYDVKM. This CDR3 is built from 15 residues.

V is TRBV4-1 and J is TRBJ2-2; D is perhaps TRBD1 (6 bases). Trimming shortened V by 4 bases and J by 0 bases, and 15 bases separated the two germline ends. Germline values: CDR1 MGHRA, CDR2 YSYEKL. CDR3 length: 17 residues. DNA of the CDR3: TGCGCCAGCAGCCTGGACAGTCCACCCGCGAACACCGGGGAGCTGTTTTTT. Residues: CASSLDSPPANTGELFF.

V is TRBV11-2 and J is TRBJ2-7, with D possibly matching TRBD2 (6 bases). The germline V gene encodes CDR1 SGHAT and CDR2 FQNNGV. The V gene lost 6 bases and the J gene lost 7 bases, with 22 bases spanning the gap. This CDR3 is built from 15 residues. The CDR3 spells CASRRRDQRLGEQYF. The CDR3 nucleotides are TGTGCCAGCAGGCGACGTGATCAAAGACTAGGAGAGCAGTACTTC.

The rearrangement joins TRBV12-5 to TRBJ2-2; 13 positions match TRBD2. There are 22 residues in the CDR3. Germline V gene data show CDR1 as LGHNT and CDR2 as FRNRAP. V lost 3 bases, J lost 2 bases, and 18 bases stayed unmatched. The CDR3 loop is CASGFSVPHDLGLAGNTGELFF. Written as DNA, the CDR3 is TGTGCTAGTGGTTTCTCTGTACCCCACGACTTGGGACTAGCGGGAAACACCGGGGAGCTGTTTTTT.

This clone was detected only once. This chain uses TRBV19 with TRBJ2-2, with a tentative D call TRBD2 (5 bases). The CDR3 contains 13 residues. V was cut by 6 bases and J by 5 bases, with 10 bases left in between. The germline gives CDR1 LNHDA, CDR2 SQIVND (reference sequence). The CDR3 here is CASRGSQTGELFF. CDR3 DNA sequence: TGTGCCAGTAGGGGGAGTCAGACCGGGGAGCTGTTTTTT.

The CDR3 loop is CASSLGFPSPRDTQYF. DNA of the CDR3: TGTGCCAGCAGCTTGGGCTTCCCATCGCCCCGGGATACGCAGTATTTT. The V and J genes are TRBV5-8 and TRBJ2-3; no reliable D call. Trimming stripped 0 bases from V and 6 bases from J, with 17 bases between. This CDR3 comprises 16 residues. CDR1 and CDR2 from the germline V gene are SGHTS and YDEGEE.

The genes are TRBV15 and TRBJ2-2; D is perhaps TRBD2 (6 bases). The CDR3 length is 15 residues. Trimming took 1 base from V and 4 from J, leaving 10 bases between them. In germline, CDR1 is LNHNV, CDR2 YYDKDF (reference sequence). This CDR3 reads CATSRAGVGTGELFF. DNA for the CDR3: TGTGCCACCAGCAGAGCGGGAGTTGGCACCGGGGAGCTGTTTTTT.

This clone appeared a single time. The gene calls are TRBV19 and TRBJ1-5; no reliable D call. Germline assignment: CDR1 LNHDA and CDR2 SQIVND (reference sequence). The CDR3 sequence is 15 residues long. The V end was cut by 6 bases, the J end by 5 bases, with 17 bases between. The CDR3 here is CASSSAGSTYQPQHF. Written as DNA, the CDR3 is TGTGCCAGTAGCTCCGCGGGGTCGACTTATCAGCCCCAGCATTTT. Complete variable domain (other parts from reference TRBV19 and TRBJ1-5): DGGITQSPKYLFRKEGQNVTLSCEQNLNHDAMYWYRQDPGQGLRLIYYSQIVNDFQKGDIAEGYSVSREKKESFPLTVTSAQKNPTAFYLCASSSAGSTYQPQHFGDGTRLSIL.

The genes are TRBV7-6 and TRBJ1-1, with D possibly being TRBD1 (5 bases). V lost 1 base and J 1 base, leaving 7 bases between the germline ends. This CDR3 comprises 14 residues. Germline assignment: CDR1 SGHVS and CDR2 FNYEAQ. In DNA form, the CDR3 reads TGTGCCAGCAGCTTAGATGGACAGAACACTGAAGCTTTCTTT. Translating gives CASSLDGQNTEAFF. The full variable domain, in which reference TRBV7-6 and TRBJ1-1 provide the parts outside the CDR3, is GAGVSQSPRYKVTKRGQDVALRCDPISGHVSLYWYRQALGQGPEFLTYFNYEAQQDKSGLPNDRFSAERPEGSISTLTIQRTEQRDSAMYRCASSLDGQNTEAFFGQGTRLTVV.

This clone was recorded many times. This chain uses TRBV21-1 with TRBJ1-1. TRBV21-1 is a known pseudogene. This CDR3 is 15 amino acids long. The CDR3 bases are TGTGCCAGCAGCAAAGAGGACTCGGGGGGCAATGGGGCTTTCTTT. Residues: CASSKEDSGGNGAFF.

The chain joins TRBV7-2 to TRBJ2-1, with a weak D call TRBD1 (6 bases). V lost 4 bases and J 5 bases, leaving 15 bases between the germline ends. The germline CDR1 and CDR2 sequences are SGHTA and FQGNSA. The CDR3 totals 15 residues. CDR3 protein: CASSSTGRVHNEQFF. Here the CDR3 DNA reads TGTGCCAGCAGCTCGACAGGCAGGGTACACAATGAGCAGTTCTTC.

The chain carries TRBV19 and TRBJ2-7; TRBD1 is a possible D gene (5 bases). With 3 bases removed from V and 3 bases from J, the gap between germline ends came to 15 bases. The CDR3 spans 15 residues. Looked up from germline, CDR1 is LNHDA and CDR2 is SQIVND (reference sequence). The CDR3 region has the DNA TGTGCCAGTAGTATGGCCGCAGGGTCCCTCTACGAGCAGTACTTC. Translation gives CASSMAAGSLYEQYF.

The rearrangement joins TRBV18 to TRBJ1-4, with D uncertain. The CDR3 covers 13 residues. Trimming stripped 8 bases from V and 6 bases from J, with 13 bases between. Germline V CDR1 and CDR2: KGHSH, LQKENI. For the CDR3, the DNA is TGTGCCAGCGCGAGCGGGCCGTATGAAAAACTGTTTTTT. This codes for CASASGPYEKLFF.

The rearrangement uses TRBV5-5 and TRBJ1-5, with TRBD1 matching 9 bases. CDR3 length equals 14 residues. Per the germline V gene, CDR1 is SGHKS and CDR2 is YYEKEE (reference sequence). V was pared by 4 bases and J by 7 bases, with 6 bases of the junction left unmatched. Here the CDR3 DNA reads TGTGCCAGCAGCCATCCGGGACAGGGCCAGCCCCAGCATTTT. It specifies CASSHPGQGQPQHF.

This chain connects TRBV7-8 to TRBJ2-5, with D possibly matching TRBD2 (5 bases). Germline V lookup: CDR1 SGHVS, CDR2 FQNEAQ. V dropped 3 bases and J dropped 5 bases, with 16 bases sitting between them. This CDR3 comprises 15 residues. The CDR3 bases are TGTGCCAGCAGCTTTGGTGCTAGCTTGGGGGAGACCCAGTACTTC. Translation: CASSFGASLGETQYF.

The table lists this clone with a count of one. J is TRBJ2-5 and V is TRBV4-3; D ambiguous. V lost 1 base and J lost 5, with 8 bases in between. The germline V gene has CDR1 LGHNA and CDR2 YSLEER. This CDR3 contains 13 residues. The CDR3 DNA sequence: TGCGCCAGCAGCCAAGCCAGGTCGGAGACCCAGTACTTC. Residues: CASSQARSETQYF.

The chain employs TRBV4-1 and TRBJ1-1; weak D call: TRBD1 (6 bases). Trimming removed 3 bases from V and 4 bases from J, with 15 bases in between. The CDR3 length is 15 residues. Germline loops: CDR1 MGHRA, CDR2 YSYEKL. The CDR3, as DNA: TGCGCCAGCAGCCATCCGGACAGACTGGGCACTGAAGCTTTCTTT. Protein sequence: CASSHPDRLGTEAFF.

This clone appeared once. CDR3 sequence (DNA): TGTGCCATCAGTGACTCCCCACTACAGGACAACTACGAGCAGTACTTC. Translation gives CAISDSPLQDNYEQYF. The J gene is TRBJ2-7, the V gene TRBV10-3; D might be TRBD1 (5 bases). Germline CDR1 and CDR2: ENHRY and SYGVKD. CDR3 length: 16 amino acids. Trimming shortened V by 3 bases and J by 3 bases, and 18 bases separated the two germline ends.

Note on this clone: The germline gene is not matched at one end of the junction; a read error may be the cause. The chain combines TRBV7-9 with TRBJ2-2; 9 bases are shared with TRBD1. The CDR3 extends over 19 amino acids. Germline V gene data show CDR1 as SEHNR and CDR2 as FQNEAQ (reference sequence). The CDR3 reads CSSSSPHPGQGGEAGELFF. In DNA form, the CDR3 reads TGTTCCAGCAGCTCGCCCCACCCGGGACAGGGAGGTGAGGCCGGGGAGCTGTTTTTT.

The genes are TRBV7-3 and TRBJ2-3; TRBD2 aligns across 7 bases. The J segment lost 4 bases and the V segment lost 4 bases, leaving 8 bases of the junction unmatched. The length of the CDR3 is 15 residues. Germline loops: CDR1 SGHTA, CDR2 FQGTGA. This CDR3 reads CASSSTTSIADTQYF. The CDR3 bases are TGTGCCAGCAGCTCCACGACTAGCATCGCAGATACGCAGTATTTT.

The chain has TRBV29-1 and TRBJ1-4; 12 bases align to TRBD1. J gave up 7 bases and V 7 bases, and 4 bases lay outside the gene matches. Germline V lookup: CDR1 SQVTM, CDR2 ANQGSEA. This CDR3 contains 13 residues. Written as DNA, the CDR3 is TGCAGCGGGGGACAGGGGGCGGGTGAAAAACTGTTTTTT. This translates into CSGGQGAGEKLFF.